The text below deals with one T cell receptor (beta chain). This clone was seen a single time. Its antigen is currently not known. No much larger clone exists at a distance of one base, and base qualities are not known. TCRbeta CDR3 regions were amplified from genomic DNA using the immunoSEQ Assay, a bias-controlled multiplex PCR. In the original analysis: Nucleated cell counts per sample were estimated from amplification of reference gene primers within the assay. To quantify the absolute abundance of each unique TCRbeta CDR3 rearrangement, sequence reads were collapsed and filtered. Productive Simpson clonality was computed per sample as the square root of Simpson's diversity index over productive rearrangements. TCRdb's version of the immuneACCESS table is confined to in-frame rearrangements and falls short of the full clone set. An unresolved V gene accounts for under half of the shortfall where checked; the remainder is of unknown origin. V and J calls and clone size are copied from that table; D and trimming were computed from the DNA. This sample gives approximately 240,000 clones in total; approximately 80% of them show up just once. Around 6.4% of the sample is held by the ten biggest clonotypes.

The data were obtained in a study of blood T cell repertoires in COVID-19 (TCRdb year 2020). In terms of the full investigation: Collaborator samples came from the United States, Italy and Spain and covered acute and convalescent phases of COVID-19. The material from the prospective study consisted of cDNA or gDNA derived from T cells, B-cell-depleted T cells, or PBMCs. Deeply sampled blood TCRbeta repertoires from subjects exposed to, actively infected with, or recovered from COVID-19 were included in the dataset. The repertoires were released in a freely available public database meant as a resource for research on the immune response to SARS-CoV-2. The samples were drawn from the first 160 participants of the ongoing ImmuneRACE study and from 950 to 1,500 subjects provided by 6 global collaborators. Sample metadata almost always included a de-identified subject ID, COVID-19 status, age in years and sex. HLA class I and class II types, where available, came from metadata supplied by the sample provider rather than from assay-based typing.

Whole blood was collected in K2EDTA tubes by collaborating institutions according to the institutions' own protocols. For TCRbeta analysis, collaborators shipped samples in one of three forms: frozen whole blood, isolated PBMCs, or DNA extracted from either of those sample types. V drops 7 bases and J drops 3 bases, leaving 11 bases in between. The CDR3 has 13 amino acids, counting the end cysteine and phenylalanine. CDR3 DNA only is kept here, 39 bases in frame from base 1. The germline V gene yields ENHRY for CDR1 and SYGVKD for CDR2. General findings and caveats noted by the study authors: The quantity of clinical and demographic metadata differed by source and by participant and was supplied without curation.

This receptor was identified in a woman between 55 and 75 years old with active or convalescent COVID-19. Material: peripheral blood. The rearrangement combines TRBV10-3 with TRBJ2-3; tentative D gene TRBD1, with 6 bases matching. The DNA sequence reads TGTGCCATCAACAACAGGGAGACAGATACGCAGTATTTT. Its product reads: CAINNRETDTQYF.